In its sample, the clone carrying this TCR beta chain was seen once. Its matching antigen is unknown. A single record per CDR3 protein comes from TCRdb applying MiXCR to the reads. The repertoire has 70,000 to 85,000 distinct CDR3 sequences, 40% of them found once; the top ten carry 93%. This CDR3 has 15 amino acids. Germline V gene sequence: CDR1 MGHRA, CDR2 YSYEKL. The ends lost 4 bases at V and 3 bases at J; junction bases unmatched: 7. The data were taken from a study of T cell repertoires in cytomegalovirus infection. Study in general: Public TCR beta signatures provided an indication of both CMV infection and a matching HLA type.

The study's findings and limits: Predominance within the ex vivo response was attributable to HLA-C-restricted CMV-specific TCR beta clonotypes. Cumulative frequency of public TCR beta families picked out carriers of CMV plus the relevant HLA.

The sequence came from a human donor in good health (CMV status not recorded). Some clones in this sample may be carry-over from other donors' samples. The V and J genes are TRBV4-1 and TRBJ2-7, with TRBD1 identical over 9 bases. The input for sequencing was CD8+ T cells from cultured PBMCs, taken from culture after CMV antigen stimulation. The CDR3 DNA reads TGCGCCAGCAGCCTAACACAGGGGGCTTACTACGAGCAGTACTTC. Translated, it gives CASSLTQGAYYEQYF.